The T cell receptor beta chain under discussion was sequenced for a study of T cells expressing NK-cell markers. For the study at large: The authors sequenced eight donors, of whom seven were HCMV-seropositive and one was seronegative.

A remark on this clonotype: The antigen is unknown.

CDR3 length equals 12 residues. Germline V gene sequence: CDR1 LGHDT, CDR2 YNNKEL (reference sequence). Overall study results and limits: For a handful of donors, these clonotypes were likewise the leading ones in the CD3+CD56-NKG2C+ fraction. Roughly 1.0-7.0% of CD8+ T cells in roughly six donors belonged to dominant NKG2C+ clonotypes.

Beta-chain TCR cDNA was generated via 5'RACE template switching with UMIs. Reanalyzing the 5' RACE reads, TCRdb keeps one entry per CDR3 protein, without DNA. The sample table sets out 500,000 or so distinct CDR3 sequences. The sequencing sample was made of blood T cells: a sorted CD56 or NKG2C T cell subset, CD4+ or CD8+ T cells, or bulk PBMC T cells (not recorded which). This rearrangement joins TRBV3-1 to TRBJ2-5. The TCR was taken from a man in his late teens or twenties in good health. The CDR3 reads CASSPEAVTQYF.